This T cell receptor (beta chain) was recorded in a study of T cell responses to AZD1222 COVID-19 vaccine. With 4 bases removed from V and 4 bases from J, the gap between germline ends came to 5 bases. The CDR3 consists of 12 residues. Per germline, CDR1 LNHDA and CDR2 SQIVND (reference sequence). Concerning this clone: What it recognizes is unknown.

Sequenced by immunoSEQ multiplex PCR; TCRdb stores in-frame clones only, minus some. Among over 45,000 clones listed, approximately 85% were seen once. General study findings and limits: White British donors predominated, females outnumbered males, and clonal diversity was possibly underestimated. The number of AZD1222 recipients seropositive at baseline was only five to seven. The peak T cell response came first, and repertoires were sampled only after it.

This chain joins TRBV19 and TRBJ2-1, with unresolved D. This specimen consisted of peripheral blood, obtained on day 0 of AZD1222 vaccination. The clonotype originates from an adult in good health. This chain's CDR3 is CASSTRYNEQFF. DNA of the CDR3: TGTGCCAGTAGTACTAGGTACAATGAGCAGTTCTTC.